A selection of T cell receptor beta chains follows, all from one sample in a study of cytomegalovirus exposure and HLA in healthy donors. Sequenced by immunoSEQ multiplex PCR; TCRdb stores in-frame clones only, minus some. In the table there are 120,000 or so clones, around three quarters of which are singletons. The sequencing input was PBMCs. Source of these receptors: a female donor in good health and CMV-seronegative. The CDR3 runs from the conserved cysteine through the conserved F or W. A D gene is named only where the DNA matches it firmly. Part of the rows lack a size; the others show once, few, many or a class for expanded clones.

cdr3_length	clone_size	j_call	v_call	d_call	cdr3_aa	cdr3_nt
15	few	TRBJ2-3	TRBV11-2	.	CASSLDPLLSDTQYF	TGTGCCAGCAGCTTAGATCCCCTACTATCTGATACGCAGTATTTT
14	.	TRBJ1-2	TRBV19	.	CASSQRPAGYGYTF	TGTGCCAGTAGTCAGAGGCCCGCGGGCTATGGCTACACCTTC
13	.	TRBJ1-2	TRBV6-5	.	CASSDQGSYGYTF	TGTGCCAGCAGTGACCAGGGGAGCTATGGCTACACCTTC
15	once	TRBJ1-2	TRBV23-1	.	CASSQSYFGSYGYTF	TGCGCCAGCAGTCAATCTTACTTCGGGTCCTATGGCTACACCTTC
16	.	TRBJ2-3	TRBV7-9	.	CASSLDVGARTDTQYF	TGTGCCAGCAGCTTAGACGTGGGGGCAAGGACAGATACGCAGTATTTT
16	.	TRBJ1-3	TRBV18	.	CASSPRGQLSGNTIYF	TGTGCCAGCTCACCACGGGGCCAGCTCTCTGGAAACACCATATATTTT
14	.	TRBJ2-1	TRBV29-1	.	CSVVILSSYNEQFF	TGCAGCGTTGTAATTTTATCCTCTTACAATGAGCAGTTCTTC
14	medium-sized	TRBJ1-2	TRBV10-3	TRBD1	CAISELGQNYGYTF	TGTGCCATCAGTGAGTTGGGACAGAACTATGGCTACACCTTC
13	.	TRBJ2-1	TRBV11-1	TRBD2	CASSYPSSGRQFF	TGTGCCAGCAGCTACCCCTCTAGCGGGAGGCAGTTCTTC
17	.	TRBJ1-1	TRBV5-5	TRBD1	CASSTPTGPGMNTEAFF	TGTGCCAGCAGCACACCGACAGGGCCGGGAATGAACACTGAAGCTTTCTTT
14	.	TRBJ1-4	TRBV2	TRBD1	CASSEGTGNEKLFF	TGTGCCAGCAGTGAAGGGACAGGGAATGAAAAACTGTTTTTT
19	once	TRBJ2-2	TRBV18	.	CASSPTRFSDRSNTGELFF	TGTGCCAGCTCACCGACCCGTTTTAGCGACCGCTCGAACACCGGGGAGCTGTTTTTT
11	.	TRBJ2-7	TRBV28	.	CASSFSYEQYF	TGTGCCAGCAGTTTTTCGTACGAGCAGTACTTC
13	.	TRBJ1-1	TRBV6-1	.	CASTLQQNTEAFF	TGTGCCAGCACTTTACAACAAAACACTGAAGCTTTCTTT
16	.	TRBJ1-5	TRBV4-1	TRBD1	CASRRGQGDSNQPQHF	TGCGCCAGCAGAAGGGGACAGGGGGATAGCAATCAGCCCCAGCATTTT
12	.	TRBJ2-7	TRBV2	.	CASSEVGVEQYF	TGTGCCAGCAGTGAAGTGGGCGTCGAGCAGTACTTC
14	.	TRBJ2-7	TRBV18	.	CASSPPAGSYEQYF	TGTGCCAGCTCACCCCCCGCAGGTTCCTACGAGCAGTACTTC
17	.	TRBJ1-5	TRBV7-2	.	CASSLGELGFGNQPQHF	TGTGCCAGCAGCTTAGGGGAGCTGGGGTTTGGCAATCAGCCCCAGCATTTT
16	.	TRBJ2-1	TRBV9	TRBD2	CASSPDPGTKRDEQFF	TGTGCCAGCAGCCCCGACCCCGGGACTAAACGCGATGAGCAGTTCTTC
15	.	TRBJ2-3	TRBV5-6	TRBD2	CASSGLAGVGDTQYF	TGTGCCAGCAGCGGACTAGCGGGAGTCGGGGATACGCAGTATTTT
13	once	TRBJ2-7	TRBV19	.	CASGVGTIYEQYF	TGTGCCAGTGGCGTCGGGACAATCTACGAGCAGTACTTC
16	few	TRBJ2-3	TRBV5-1	TRBD1	CASSLVTGTDTDTQYF	TGCGCCAGCAGCTTGGTAACCGGGACAGACACAGATACGCAGTATTTT
15	.	TRBJ2-7	TRBV5-4	.	CASSLGAQGTYEQYF	TGTGCCAGCAGCTTGGGTGCGCAGGGGACCTACGAGCAGTACTTC
18	.	TRBJ2-1	TRBV5-1	.	CASSSPYPAGPRYNEQFF	TGCGCCAGCAGCTCCCCCTACCCCGCGGGACCCCGCTACAATGAGCAGTTCTTC
14	.	TRBJ1-2	TRBV4-1	.	CASAGRREGYGYTF	TGCGCCAGCGCAGGGAGAAGGGAGGGCTATGGCTACACCTTC
15	few	TRBJ2-1	TRBV11-3	TRBD1	CASSLRTGSHNEQFF	TGTGCCAGCAGCTTAAGGACAGGGTCTCACAATGAGCAGTTCTTC
15	few	TRBJ2-5	TRBV11-2	.	CASSSTNRDQETQYF	TGTGCCAGCAGCTCCACAAACAGAGACCAAGAGACCCAGTACTTC
15	.	TRBJ1-2	TRBV6-1	TRBD1	CASTSSRTGPRGYTF	TGTGCCAGCACCTCATCGCGGACAGGACCTAGGGGCTACACCTTC
15	.	TRBJ2-1	TRBV9	.	CASSPLLSSYNEQFF	TGTGCCAGCAGCCCCTTGCTTAGCTCCTACAATGAGCAGTTCTTC
15	.	TRBJ1-2	TRBV5-1	.	CASSLSPRGNYGYTF	TGCGCCAGCAGCTTGTCCCCCAGGGGAAACTATGGCTACACCTTC
14	few	TRBJ2-5	TRBV2	TRBD1	CASSRQGGRETQYF	TGTGCCAGCAGTCGACAGGGGGGTCGCGAGACCCAGTACTTC
15	few	TRBJ2-6	TRBV19	.	CASSGFVSGANVLTF	TGTGCCAGTAGTGGCTTCGTCTCTGGGGCCAACGTCCTGACTTTC
18	once	TRBJ2-7	TRBV15	TRBD2	CATSRGYSRGSGAYEQYF	TGTGCCACCAGCAGAGGCTACTCCCGCGGTAGCGGGGCCTACGAGCAGTACTTC
14	.	TRBJ2-2	TRBV6-1	TRBD1	CASMTGGNTGELFF	TGTGCCAGCATGACAGGGGGCAACACCGGGGAGCTGTTTTTT
18	.	TRBJ2-7	TRBV28	TRBD1	CASSLSPGTGSSSYEQYF	TGTGCCAGCAGTCTAAGTCCCGGGACAGGGTCAAGCTCCTACGAGCAGTACTTC